These 28 T cell receptor beta chains were sequenced from one sample in a study of shared clonotypes between healthy human individuals. Sequencing was performed with immunoSEQ multiplex PCR; in TCRdb, only in-frame clones are kept and a portion is missing. The sample shows over 750,000 clones, roughly 96% of them seen only once. The naive CD8 fraction comprised CD45RO-negative cells positively selected for CCR7 and excluded terminally differentiated effector memory CD45RA+ cells. Sample: naive CD8+ T cells sorted from blood. These receptors were taken from a man under 40 in good health.

This chain joins TRBV5-1 and TRBJ2-7; unclear D gene. The germline gives CDR1 SGHRS, CDR2 YFSETQ. V dropped 4 bases and J dropped 2 bases, with 10 bases sitting between them. The CDR3 contains 13 residues. In nucleotides, the CDR3 is TGCGCCAGCAGCCCGAAGGGAACCTACGAGCAGTACTTC. Protein product: CASSPKGTYEQYF.

This clone was found once. This chain joins TRBV27 and TRBJ2-6; D call uncertain. This CDR3 spans 13 amino acids. Trimming removed 8 bases at V and 4 bases at J, with 9 bases between. Germline CDR1 MNHEY, CDR2 SMNVEV (reference sequence). CDR3 loop: CASSKDGANVLTF. The CDR3 nucleotides are TGTGCCAGCTCCAAAGACGGGGCCAACGTCCTGACTTTC.

Note on this clone: Within the sample, other DNA sequences also encode this same CDR3. V is TRBV27 and J is TRBJ2-3, with D uncertain. CDR1 MNHEY and CDR2 SMNVEV come from the germline V gene (reference sequence). The CDR3 runs 12 residues. The V and J ends lost 4 bases and 4 bases respectively, with 6 bases between them. CDR3 protein: CASSSRSDTQYF. As DNA, the CDR3 is TGTGCCAGCAGTTCTCGTTCAGATACGCAGTATTTT.

The V and J genes are TRBV6-5 and TRBJ2-2; TRBD2 matches 10 bases. Per germline, CDR1 MNHEY and CDR2 SVGAGI. This CDR3 has 14 amino acids. V dropped 5 bases and J dropped 6; count of bases not matched to a gene: 3. CDR3 bases: TGTGCCAGCAGTCCTAGCGGGAGTCCCGGGGAGCTGTTTTTT. Translating gives CASSPSGSPGELFF.

The rearrangement joins TRBV5-1 to TRBJ2-5; 9 bases match TRBD1. V was clipped by 1 base and J by 1 base; unmatched bases: 14. Germline loops: CDR1 SGHRS, CDR2 YFSETQ. There are 19 residues in the CDR3. The CDR3 loop is CASSLILADRGEGQETQYF. The CDR3 DNA is TGCGCCAGCAGCTTGATCTTAGCGGACAGGGGTGAAGGCCAAGAGACCCAGTACTTC.

The chain links TRBV27 to TRBJ1-1; 7 nucleotides match TRBD1. Unmatched junction bases numbered 6, after V lost 5 bases and J lost 0 bases. The CDR3 contains 15 residues. CDR1 and CDR2 from the germline V gene are MNHEY and SMNVEV (reference sequence). The CDR3 DNA is TGTGCCAGCAGTCCTTCAGGGGGAATGAACACTGAAGCTTTCTTT. Encoded protein: CASSPSGGMNTEAFF.

V usage is TRBV28 and J usage is TRBJ1-1; D may be TRBD1 (6 bases). This CDR3 region has 15 residues. V lost 4 bases, J lost 10 bases, and 22 bases lay in between. The germline V gene has CDR1 MDHEN and CDR2 SYDVKM. CDR3 sequence (DNA): TGTGCCAGCAGTTCGCGGGACACCCCTTGGCACGGAGCTTTCTTT. Its translation is CASSSRDTPWHGAFF.

The chain joins TRBV7-8 to TRBJ2-1; tentative D call: TRBD2 (6 bases). Germline assignment: CDR1 SGHVS and CDR2 FQNEAQ. V gave up 5 bases and J gave up 8 bases, with 19 bases separating them. There are 15 residues in the CDR3. CDR3 sequence (DNA): TGTGCCAGCAGCATCACTCCGGGAGTTGGCGATGAGCAGTTCTTC. Protein: CASSITPGVGDEQFF.

The J gene is TRBJ2-3, the V gene TRBV9, with TRBD2 matching over 8 bases. The CDR3 sequence is 16 residues long. Trimming at V came to 4 bases and at J to 3 bases, leaving 10 bases not matched to a gene. Germline V gene lookup returns CDR1 SGDLS and CDR2 YYNGEE. Here the CDR3 reads CASSPLIAGTTDTQYF. The DNA of the CDR3 is TGTGCCAGCAGCCCCCTAATAGCGGGAACAACAGATACGCAGTATTTT.

The CDR3 DNA reads TGTGCCAGCAGTTACTCGATCATAGACGAGCAGTACTTC. Translating gives CASSYSIIDEQYF. The J gene is TRBJ2-7, the V gene TRBV6-5; no clear D gene. The CDR3 length is 13 residues. Trimming stripped 0 bases from V and 5 bases from J, with 8 bases between. Germline CDR1 MNHEY, CDR2 SVGAGI.

V gene TRBV30 combines with J gene TRBJ2-7; the D gene is possibly TRBD1 (5 bases). Trimming cost V 1 base and J 3 bases, with 13 bases left between them. There are 14 residues in the CDR3. Per the germline V gene, CDR1 is GTSNPN and CDR2 is SVGIG (reference sequence). Written as DNA, the CDR3 is TGTGCCTGGAGTGCCTCCGTGACAGACTACGAGCAGTACTTC. It is translated as CAWSASVTDYEQYF.

The V call is TRBV28, the J call TRBJ2-7, with 10 bases identical to TRBD1. This CDR3 comprises 13 residues. With V trimmed by 7 bases and J by 7 bases, 7 bases remained unmatched. CDR1 MDHEN and CDR2 SYDVKM come from the germline V gene. CDR3 DNA: TGTGCCAGCACCAGACAGGGGGCGAGGGAGCAGTACTTC. It translates to CASTRQGAREQYF.

Turning to this clone: Other DNA sequences in the same sample also yield this CDR3. The chain recombines TRBV5-6 with TRBJ2-7, with 8 bases identical to TRBD2. With 4 bases clipped from V and 3 bases from J, the junction kept 6 bases outside the gene matches. The CDR3 runs to 14 residues. Germline V gives CDR1 SGHDT, CDR2 YYEEEE. This chain's CDR3 is CASSPGLGDYEQYF. In DNA form, the CDR3 reads TGTGCCAGCAGCCCGGGACTAGGAGACTACGAGCAGTACTTC.

This clone has only one observation. The chain joins TRBV9 to TRBJ1-2; D gene ambiguous. Germline CDR1 reads SGDLS; CDR2 reads YYNGEE. The V end lost 4 bases, the J end lost 6 bases, and 10 bases lay between the germline ends. The CDR3 contains 12 residues. CDR3 DNA: TGTGCCAGCAGCCCCCCGCCTCATGGCTACACCTTC. This codes for CASSPPPHGYTF.

The chain combines TRBV21-1 with TRBJ2-1; TRBD2 reflects the table's D call only, with no check against the DNA. TRBV21-1 is a listed pseudogene. The CDR3 totals 17 residues. The DNA of the CDR3 is TGTGCCAGCAGCGATGAGGCGGGACTAGCAACGGGCAATGAGCAGTTCTTC. Protein: CASSDEAGLATGNEQFF.

The chain links TRBV29-1 to TRBJ1-5; 7 nucleotides align to TRBD1. Losses at the gene ends were 4 bases for V and 2 bases for J; bases not matched to a gene: 2. CDR3 length: 13 residues. Per germline, CDR1 SQVTM and CDR2 ANQGSEA. The CDR3 sequence: CSVGQGGNQPQHF. CDR3 nucleotide sequence: TGCAGCGTTGGACAGGGTGGCAATCAGCCCCAGCATTTT.

The V gene is TRBV27, the J gene TRBJ2-7; 9 nucleotides line up with TRBD2. The CDR3 consists of 15 residues. Germline values: CDR1 MNHEY, CDR2 SMNVEV (reference sequence). J gave up 1 base and V 5 bases, and 6 bases lay outside the gene matches. CDR3 nucleotide sequence: TGTGCCAGCAGTAAAACGGGACTAGCTTCCTACGAGCAGTACTTC. This codes for CASSKTGLASYEQYF.

The DNA for the CDR3 is TGCAGCGTAAACGGAGGGGCTGACAATGAGCAGTTCTTC. Protein sequence: CSVNGGADNEQFF. The chain is built from TRBV29-1 and TRBJ2-1, with TRBD2 as a possible D gene (6 bases). Germline V gene sequence: CDR1 SQVTM, CDR2 ANQGSEA. This CDR3 contains 13 residues. Trimming took 6 bases from V and 5 from J, leaving 14 bases between them.

The rearrangement joins TRBV28 to TRBJ2-1; D is uncertain. V was clipped by 0 bases and J by 9 bases, with 9 bases between them. Germline V gene lookup returns CDR1 MDHEN and CDR2 SYDVKM. The CDR3 totals 13 residues. As DNA, the CDR3 is TGTGCCAGCAGTTTATGGAGCAACGGTGAGCAGTTCTTC. Translation gives CASSLWSNGEQFF.

The chain carries TRBV10-1 and TRBJ2-3; maybe TRBD2 (5 bases). The CDR3 consists of 15 residues. Trimming left V 4 bases short and J 0 bases short, with 11 bases between. The germline V gene has CDR1 WNHNN and CDR2 SYGVQD (reference sequence). The CDR3 DNA sequence: TGCGCCAGCAGTGGAGGAGGCTCTAGCACAGATACGCAGTATTTT. It specifies CASSGGGSSTDTQYF.

The chain links TRBV2 to TRBJ2-7; 15 bases agree with TRBD2. The germline gives CDR1 SNHLY, CDR2 FYNNEI. V shed 8 bases and J 7 bases; nucleotides not matched to a gene: 9. The CDR3 extends over 15 amino acids. This chain's CDR3 is CASSGLAGGREEQYF. The CDR3, as DNA: TGTGCCAGCTCCGGACTAGCGGGAGGGCGGGAGGAGCAGTACTTC.

This sequence joins TRBV25-1 and TRBJ2-2; D remains unclear. The germline CDR1 and CDR2 sequences are MGHDK and SYGVNS. V dropped 3 bases and J dropped 7 bases, with 12 bases sitting between them. CDR3 length equals 14 residues. The CDR3: CASSDDNIGGELFF. CDR3 sequence (DNA): TGTGCCAGCAGTGACGACAATATAGGCGGGGAGCTGTTTTTT.

The J gene is TRBJ1-5, the V gene TRBV15; no firm D call. The CDR3 consists of 21 residues. V lost 1 base and J lost 0, with 25 bases in between. The germline V gene encodes CDR1 LNHNV and CDR2 YYDKDF (reference sequence). The CDR3 DNA is TGTGCCACCAGCAGAGTATTCCGCCGCAGGCGATCTCGAATTAGCAATCAGCCCCAGCATTTT. This sequence encodes CATSRVFRRRRSRISNQPQHF.

The chain employs TRBV5-1 and TRBJ2-3; 7 bases align to TRBD2. Germline values: CDR1 SGHRS, CDR2 YFSETQ. The trim removed 0 bases at V and 3 bases at J, leaving 10 bases unmatched. This CDR3 contains 17 residues. This CDR3 is CASSLAERGWGTDTQYF. The CDR3 bases are TGCGCCAGCAGCTTGGCCGAGCGGGGATGGGGAACAGATACGCAGTATTTT.

This clone was seen once. The chain is built from TRBV6-6 and TRBJ1-3, with a weak D call TRBD1 (6 bases). The CDR3 length is 14 residues. The V and J ends lost 4 bases and 0 bases respectively, with 7 bases between them. Germline lookup yields CDR1 MNHNY and CDR2 SVGAGI (reference sequence). DNA for the CDR3: TGTGCCAGCAGTTGGACAGTCTCTGGAAACACCATATATTTT. Its translation: CASSWTVSGNTIYF.

The V call is TRBV9, the J call TRBJ2-3, with a tentative D call TRBD2 (7 bases). This CDR3 has 18 amino acids. Germline V gene data show CDR1 as SGDLS and CDR2 as YYNGEE. The V end was cut by 3 bases, the J end by 5 bases, with 25 bases between. CDR3 loop: CASSARGGGLAEVDTQYF. Written as DNA, the CDR3 is TGTGCCAGCAGCGCCCGTGGGGGCGGGCTAGCGGAGGTAGATACGCAGTATTTT.

The J gene is TRBJ2-1, the V gene TRBV2; D is undetermined. CDR1 is SNHLY and CDR2 is FYNNEI in the germline V gene. V dropped 6 bases and J dropped 3 bases, with 9 bases sitting between them. The CDR3 sequence is 13 residues long. The CDR3: CASSRFDYNEQFF. The CDR3 region has the DNA TGTGCCAGCAGCAGGTTTGACTACAATGAGCAGTTCTTC.

This clone was detected once. The V call is TRBV2, the J call TRBJ2-7, with 7 bases aligning to TRBD1. CDR1 is SNHLY and CDR2 is FYNNEI in the germline V gene. CDR3 length: 15 residues. V lost 5 bases and J lost 3; bases outside the gene matches: 10. The CDR3 loop reads CASSRPYRGVYEQYF. CDR3 sequence (DNA): TGTGCCAGCAGTAGGCCTTACAGGGGAGTCTACGAGCAGTACTTC.